This T cell receptor beta chain is from a study of CD8 T cells in ankylosing spondylitis. The CDR3 is 16 residues long. Trimming stripped 5 bases from V and 5 bases from J, with 18 bases between. Germline V CDR1 and CDR2: PRHDT, FYEKMQ (reference sequence). Construction of TCR beta libraries was performed using quantitative 5'-RACE with molecular barcodes. TCRdb itself ran the 5' RACE reads through MiXCR, one entry per CDR3 protein. The data contain some 800,000 distinct CDR3 sequences, about 10% of them singletons. Concerning this clonotype: The antigen remains unidentified.

Study results and limitations: Reactive arthritis synovial fluid and blood were previously reported to contain some motif variants. Matched ankylosing spondylitis synovial fluid reportedly contained a significantly enriched population of disease-linked clones. What seemed typical of ankylosing spondylitis blood was a TCR beta motif built from about eight highly homologous variants. Disease-linked clones were CD8+ and relatively rare in peripheral blood.

The TCR was taken from a male donor with ankylosing spondylitis. The sequencing input was blood, either unsorted or a sorted T cell fraction (not recorded which). The rearrangement uses TRBV13 and TRBJ2-2, with D possibly TRBD2 on 5 matching bases. The chain's CDR3 is CASSGGPVNPTGELFF. The CDR3, as DNA: TGTGCCAGCAGCGGCGGGCCGGTCAACCCTACCGGGGAGCTGTTTTTT.